This T cell receptor beta chain is drawn from a study of T cell changes during pregnancy in multiple sclerosis. Libraries were prepared by immunoSEQ multiplex PCR; TCRdb keeps only in-frame clonotypes and omits some of them. Here the sample spans 30,000 to 45,000 clones, 75% to 95% being singletons. The CDR3 has 18 amino acids. CDR1 is SGDLS, CDR2 YYNGEE, per germline. Unmatched junction bases numbered 10, after V lost 4 bases and J lost 3 bases. The rearrangement links TRBV9 to TRBJ2-5; 15 nucleotides line up with TRBD2. The sample here was CD8+ T cells from peripheral blood mononuclear cells, taken after pregnancy. This TCR was sampled from a female donor with multiple sclerosis, enrolled in a pregnancy study. CDR3 DNA sequence: TGTGCCAGCAGCACCCCGCCGGGGACTAGCGGGGGGAAAGAGACCCAGTACTTC. It yields the protein CASSTPPGTSGGKETQYF.